The 30 T cell receptor beta chains presented below share a single source sample, sequenced in a study of post-analysis software for immune sequencing data. Prepared TCR beta cDNA libraries contained unique molecular identifiers. TCRdb passed the PCR reads through MiXCR, listing each CDR3 protein once. The table lists hundreds of thousands of distinct CDR3 sequences, 25% to 30% of them singletons. Their antigens remain unidentified. Study observations and caveats: Roughly 5 TRBV segments, TRBV5-6, TRBV5-1 and TRBV20-1 among them, were found more frequent in patients than controls.

The sequenced material came from blood. These receptors originate from a girl aged 5 to 17 with multiple sclerosis.

The chain employs TRBV20-1 and TRBJ1-6; D ambiguous. Germline loops: CDR1 DFQATT, CDR2 SNEGSKA (reference sequence). Trimming pared 3 bases from V and 6 bases from J, leaving 18 bases between. The CDR3 is 16 residues long. The CDR3 region has the DNA TGCAGTGCTAGTTTCACAGAGGGCTTCCGTAATTCACCCCTCCACTTT. This gives the protein CSASFTEGFRNSPLHF.

The chain is built from TRBV29-1 and TRBJ2-7; 8 bases are a match to TRBD1. V was clipped by 6 bases and J by 2 bases; unmatched bases: 6. The CDR3 runs 13 residues. Germline lookup yields CDR1 SQVTM and CDR2 ANQGSEA. The CDR3 reads CSVTGTGTYEQYF. CDR3 DNA sequence: TGCAGCGTAACCGGGACAGGAACCTACGAGCAGTACTTC.

This clonotype showed up just a few times. The V and J genes are TRBV3-1 and TRBJ1-5; D is unclear. The V end lost 3 bases, the J end lost 10 bases, and 10 bases lay between the germline ends. The CDR3 runs to 12 residues. In germline, CDR1 is LGHDT, CDR2 YNNKEL (reference sequence). This CDR3 is CASSQGFDPQHF. The CDR3 DNA sequence: TGTGCCAGCAGCCAGGGCTTTGATCCCCAGCATTTT.

The genes are TRBV7-2 and TRBJ2-1; TRBD2 matches at 13 bases. CDR1 SGHTA and CDR2 FQGNSA come from the germline V gene. Losses at the gene ends were 6 bases for V and 2 bases for J; bases not matched to a gene: 4. The CDR3 contains 16 residues. CDR3 amino acids: CASRRTSGGAYNEQFF. The CDR3 DNA reads TGTGCCAGCAGGCGGACTAGCGGGGGAGCCTACAATGAGCAGTTCTTC.

This clonotype was counted between two and nine times. The J gene is TRBJ2-3, the V gene TRBV20-1; perhaps TRBD2 as D (5 bases). This CDR3 has 12 amino acids. Between the trimmed V and J ends, which lost 6 bases and 4 bases, there was a span of 11 bases. Germline V gene lookup returns CDR1 DFQATT and CDR2 SNEGSKA (reference sequence). The CDR3 DNA is TGCAGTGCAATGACCGGGGCAGATACGCAGTATTTT. Protein product: CSAMTGADTQYF.

This clonotype has more than one count but fewer than ten. The genes are TRBV7-2 and TRBJ1-5; D possibly corresponds to TRBD1 (6 bases). V was pared by 8 bases and J by 4 bases, with 18 bases between. The CDR3 length is 15 residues. The germline V gene has CDR1 SGHTA and CDR2 FQGNSA. CDR3 sequence: CASRLSGALNQPQHF. CDR3 sequence (DNA): TGTGCCAGCCGCCTATCAGGGGCTCTTAATCAGCCCCAGCATTTT. The full variable domain, in which reference TRBV7-2 and TRBJ1-5 provide the parts outside the CDR3, is GAGVSQSPSNKVTEKGKDVELRCDPISGHTALYWYRQSLGQGLEFLIYFQGNSAPDKSGLPSDRFSAERTGGSVSTLTIQRTQQEDSAVYLCASRLSGALNQPQHFGDGTRLSIL.

The genes are TRBV7-2 and TRBJ2-1; 8 bases line up with TRBD2. The J segment lost 10 bases and the V segment lost 5 bases, leaving 13 bases of the junction unmatched. This CDR3 is 15 amino acids long. The V gene's germline CDR1 is SGHTA and CDR2 FQGNSA. CDR3: CASSVSGILSYEQFF. In DNA, the CDR3 is TGTGCCAGCAGCGTTAGCGGGATACTCTCCTACGAGCAGTTCTTC.

This clonotype was observed a handful of times. This rearrangement joins TRBV5-1 to TRBJ1-4; D perhaps matches TRBD1 (5 bases). CDR1 SGHRS and CDR2 YFSETQ come from the germline V gene. CDR3 size: 15 residues. V was trimmed by 0 bases and J by 8 bases, leaving 14 bases between them. DNA of the CDR3: TGCGCCAGCAGCTTGGCGGGGCGGGCAGCCGAAAAACTGTTTTTT. Translating gives CASSLAGRAAEKLFF.

This clonotype was seen ten or more times. This chain joins TRBV29-1 and TRBJ2-7, with 12 bases aligning to TRBD1. V lost 4 bases to trimming and J lost 6 bases; unmatched junction nucleotides: 4. Germline V lookup: CDR1 SQVTM, CDR2 ANQGSEA. The CDR3 sequence is 13 residues long. CDR3 sequence (DNA): TGCAGCGTTGTGGGGACAGGGGGCTCCGAGCAGTACTTC. Protein: CSVVGTGGSEQYF.

This clonotype was seen a few times. The V call is TRBV28, the J call TRBJ1-1; no clear D gene. This CDR3 comprises 14 residues. CDR1 and CDR2 (germline): MDHEN, SYDVKM. Between the trimmed V and J ends, which lost 6 bases and 1 base, there was a span of 12 bases. This CDR3 is CASSPFKENTEAFF. As DNA, the CDR3 is TGTGCCAGCAGCCCGTTCAAGGAGAACACTGAAGCTTTCTTT.

The J gene is TRBJ2-7, the V gene TRBV28; D unclear. Trimming removed 1 base at V and 2 bases at J, with 15 bases between. Germline CDR1 is MDHEN and CDR2 is SYDVKM. This CDR3 region has 16 residues. CDR3 in DNA: TGTGCCAGCAGTTTATTGGGGTTTTCAAGCCCCTACGAGCAGTACTTC. Translation gives CASSLLGFSSPYEQYF.

The chain has TRBV15 and TRBJ1-5; D possibly corresponds to TRBD1 (6 bases). Germline V gene lookup returns CDR1 LNHNV and CDR2 YYDKDF (reference sequence). The CDR3 length is 15 residues. V was shortened by 1 base and J by 6 bases, with 13 bases between the two germline ends. The CDR3 spells CATSRGVQGSQPQHF. Written as DNA, the CDR3 is TGTGCCACCAGCAGAGGGGTTCAGGGGAGTCAGCCCCAGCATTTT. Full variable domain (outside the CDR3, taken from reference TRBV15 and TRBJ1-5): DAMVIQNPRYQVTQFGKPVTLSCSQTLNHNVMYWYQQKSSQAPKLLFHYYDKDFNNEADTPDNFQSRRPNTSFCFLDIRSPGLGDTAMYLCATSRGVQGSQPQHFGDGTRLSIL.

The chain has TRBV2 and TRBJ2-7; D perhaps matches TRBD2 (5 bases). This CDR3 comprises 15 residues. The V end was cut by 3 bases, the J end by 4 bases, with 16 bases between. Germline lookup yields CDR1 SNHLY and CDR2 FYNNEI. The CDR3 loop is CASSDQWGPGYEQYF. The DNA for the CDR3 is TGTGCCAGCAGTGACCAGTGGGGTCCGGGGTACGAGCAGTACTTC.

CDR3 in DNA: TGTGCCATCAGTGAGAGAACAGGGCACTCTGGAAACACCATATATTTT. The encoded protein is CAISERTGHSGNTIYF. V gene TRBV10-3 combines with J gene TRBJ1-3; tentatively, D is TRBD1 (6 bases). The V end lost 2 bases, the J end lost 0 bases, and 11 bases lay between the germline ends. The V gene's germline CDR1 is ENHRY and CDR2 SYGVKD. CDR3 length: 16 amino acids.

This rearrangement joins TRBV20-1 to TRBJ2-2, with TRBD1 as a possible D gene (6 bases). Per the germline V gene, CDR1 is DFQATT and CDR2 is SNEGSKA (reference sequence). The CDR3 is 14 residues long. Trimming pared 6 bases from V and 3 bases from J, leaving 14 bases between. The CDR3 loop reads CSASEDSYTGELFF. The CDR3, as DNA: TGCAGTGCCTCAGAGGACAGTTACACCGGGGAGCTGTTTTTT.

A remark on this clonotype: One base away lies a much larger clone, so this may be a sequencing read error. This chain uses TRBV6-5 with TRBJ1-4, with D perhaps matching TRBD1 (5 bases). The length of the CDR3 is 16 residues. Germline V gene data show CDR1 as MNHEY and CDR2 as SVGAGI. CDR3 region: CVSRIERGKSSEKLFF. Here the CDR3 DNA reads TGTGTCAGCAGAATCGAGCGGGGCAAGTCCAGTGAAAAACTGTTTTTT.

V gene TRBV6-5 combines with J gene TRBJ2-3; 8 bases are a match to TRBD2. CDR3 length equals 15 residues. Germline trimming cut 5 bases from V and 6 bases from J; bases unmatched to any gene: 10. The germline V gene has CDR1 MNHEY and CDR2 SVGAGI. The CDR3 DNA reads TGTGCCAGCAGTAATAGCGGGAATCGTTTGGATACGCAGTATTTT. Protein product: CASSNSGNRLDTQYF.

In this sample, this clonotype turned up many times. The genes are TRBV29-1 and TRBJ2-7; 8 positions agree with TRBD1. The CDR3 has 14 amino acids. CDR1 and CDR2 from the germline V gene are SQVTM and ANQGSEA. With V trimmed by 0 bases and J by 9 bases, 10 bases remained unmatched. This chain's CDR3 is CSVEDPSGGSGQYF. The CDR3 nucleotides are TGCAGCGTTGAAGATCCCTCAGGGGGCTCGGGGCAGTACTTC.

This clonotype showed up just a few times. CDR3 nucleotides: TGCAGTGCCCTGCGGGGGAACGGGGGCAATCAGCCCCAGCATTTT. Its translation: CSALRGNGGNQPQHF. This chain uses TRBV20-1 with TRBJ1-5; D is perhaps TRBD1 (5 bases). This CDR3 comprises 15 residues. CDR1 and CDR2 from the germline V gene are DFQATT and SNEGSKA (reference sequence). With 6 bases removed from V and 2 bases from J, the gap between germline ends came to 17 bases.

The V gene is TRBV9, the J gene TRBJ2-7; maybe TRBD2 (7 bases). The V end was cut by 5 bases, the J end by 2 bases, with 17 bases between. The CDR3 is made up of 15 amino acids. Germline-derived CDR1 and CDR2 are SGDLS and YYNGEE. The CDR3 spells CASSPSGTFPYEQYF. In DNA form, the CDR3 reads TGTGCCAGCAGTCCCAGCGGGACATTTCCCTACGAGCAGTACTTC.

The chain is built from TRBV2 and TRBJ2-6; TRBD1 matches at 7 bases. The CDR3 contains 16 residues. The germline CDR1 and CDR2 sequences are SNHLY and FYNNEI. V was clipped by 4 bases and J by 1 base; unmatched bases: 4. In DNA form, the CDR3 reads TGTGCCAGCAGTGGGACAGGAAAATCTGGGGCCAACGTCCTGACTTTC. This codes for CASSGTGKSGANVLTF.

This clonotype appeared a few times. V usage is TRBV27 and J usage is TRBJ2-7; unclear D gene. Trimming left V 3 bases short and J 3 bases short, with 6 bases between. The CDR3 loop spans 12 amino acids. The V gene's germline CDR1 is MNHEY and CDR2 SMNVEV (reference sequence). This CDR3 reads CASSFPGYEQYF. DNA of the CDR3: TGTGCCAGCAGTTTCCCTGGCTACGAGCAGTACTTC.

This clonotype was detected only once. With a much larger clone just one base away, this may be a read error. The chain combines TRBV27 with TRBJ2-7; weak D call: TRBD2 (6 bases). The CDR3 is made up of 16 amino acids. CDR1 is MNHEY, CDR2 SMNVEV, per germline (reference sequence). Trimming cost V 6 bases and J 0 bases, with 18 bases left between them. The CDR3, as DNA: TGTGCCAGCAGCCCGACGGCGGGGCTGCCCTCCTACGAGCAGTACTTC. As protein: CASSPTAGLPSYEQYF.

This chain connects TRBV29-1 to TRBJ2-1; weak D call: TRBD2 (5 bases). The V end was cut by 4 bases, the J end by 7 bases, with 11 bases between. Germline V gene sequence: CDR1 SQVTM, CDR2 ANQGSEA. This CDR3 comprises 12 residues. The CDR3 bases are TGCAGCGTTGGGTCTTGGAGGAATGAGCAGTTCTTC. Amino acids: CSVGSWRNEQFF.

There are a few counts of this clonotype. The CDR3: CASRGLTEAFF. The CDR3 DNA sequence: TGTGCCAGCCGCGGCCTCACTGAAGCTTTCTTT. The chain links TRBV6-5 to TRBJ1-1; D uncertain. Trimming took off 8 bases at V and 4 bases at J, with 8 bases between the two ends. Germline V gives CDR1 MNHEY, CDR2 SVGAGI. The CDR3 totals 11 residues.

This clonotype has a handful of counts. A junction boundary mismatches the germline segment, possibly from a read error. J is TRBJ2-1 and V is TRBV6-5, with 7 bases fitting TRBD1. From germline, CDR1 is MNHEY and CDR2 SVGAGI. CDR3 size: 14 residues. CDR3 DNA: TGTGCCGGCAGTCGGACAGGAACGGACAATGAGCAGTTCTTC. It encodes CAGSRTGTDNEQFF.

Concerning this clonotype itself: Possible read error: a much larger clone is one base away. The chain couples TRBV29-1 to TRBJ1-2; 8 bases are shared with TRBD1. The CDR3 is 12 amino acids. The germline gives CDR1 SQVTM, CDR2 ANQGSEA. The CDR3 nucleotides read TGCAGCGTCAATCAGGGGGCCTCTGGCCACACCTTC. Translated: CSVNQGASGHTF.

There are a few counts of this clonotype. V usage is TRBV20-1 and J usage is TRBJ1-2, with a weak D call TRBD1 (6 bases). In germline, CDR1 is DFQATT, CDR2 SNEGSKA (reference sequence). This CDR3 region has 11 residues. V shed 6 bases and J shed 5 bases, with 10 bases lying between them. CDR3 DNA: TGCAGTGCCCCGGGGGCTTATGGCTACACCTTC. This encodes CSAPGAYGYTF.

This clonotype appeared a few times. The CDR3 reads CASRQGVEQFF. CDR3 DNA sequence: TGTGCCAGCAGGCAGGGGGTTGAGCAGTTCTTC. The rearrangement links TRBV12-3 or TRBV12-4 to TRBJ2-1, with TRBD1 identical over 7 bases. The CDR3 totals 11 residues. V was pared by 6 bases and J by 9 bases, with 2 bases of the junction left unmatched.

The gene calls are TRBV4-3 and TRBJ1-4; perhaps TRBD1 as D (6 bases). This CDR3 has 15 amino acids. V lost 1 base and J 8 bases, leaving 14 bases between the germline ends. CDR1 is LGHNA and CDR2 is YSLEER in the germline V gene. The CDR3 coding sequence is TGCGCCAGCAGCCAAGGTCCAGGGGTATACGAAAAACTGTTTTTT. This codes for CASSQGPGVYEKLFF.